A single TCR beta chain is shown here with its context. The V and J ends lost 7 bases and 5 bases, in that order; junction bases with no gene match: 7. This CDR3 contains 13 residues. CDR1 and CDR2 (germline): MNHNS, SASEGT. TCRdb's copy holds only in-frame clones and misses some; the assay was immunoSEQ multiplex PCR. This table holds more than 300,000 clones, under 90% found once. The record originates from a study of blood T cell repertoires in COVID-19. Turning to the study itself: Material from acute and convalescent COVID-19 was sourced from the United States, Italy and Spain. From T cells, B-cell-depleted T cells, or PBMCs came the material, which was cDNA or gDNA.

The Seattle site enrolled patients during active infection and followed them longitudinally. The sequence was obtained from a woman aged 25 to 45 with COVID-19, enrolled during active disease. Sequences were obtained from peripheral blood. The chain uses TRBV6-1 and TRBJ1-1, with 7 positions matching TRBD1. CDR3 nucleotide sequence: TGTGCCAGCACCCCCACCAGGGGGACTGAAGCTTTCTTT. Amino acid sequence: CASTPTRGTEAFF.